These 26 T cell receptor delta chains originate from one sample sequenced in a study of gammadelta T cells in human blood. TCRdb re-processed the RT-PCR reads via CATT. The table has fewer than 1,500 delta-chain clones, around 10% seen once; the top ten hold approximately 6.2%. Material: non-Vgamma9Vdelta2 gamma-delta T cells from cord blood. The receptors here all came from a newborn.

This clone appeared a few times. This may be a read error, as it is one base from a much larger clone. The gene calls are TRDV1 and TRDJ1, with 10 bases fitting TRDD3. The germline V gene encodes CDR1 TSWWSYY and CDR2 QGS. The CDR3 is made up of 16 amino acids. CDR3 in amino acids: CALGELGHWGINKRIF. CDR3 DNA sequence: TGTGCTCTTGGGGAACTTGGCCACTGGGGGATTAATAAACGCATCTTT.

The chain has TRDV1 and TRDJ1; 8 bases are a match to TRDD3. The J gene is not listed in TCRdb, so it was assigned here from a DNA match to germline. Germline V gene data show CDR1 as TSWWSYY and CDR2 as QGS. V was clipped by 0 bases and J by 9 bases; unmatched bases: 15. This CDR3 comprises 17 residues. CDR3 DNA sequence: TGTGCTCTTGGGGAACTACCCCACCGCGGGGTACTGGGGGAACTCATCTTT. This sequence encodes CALGELPHRGVLGELIF.

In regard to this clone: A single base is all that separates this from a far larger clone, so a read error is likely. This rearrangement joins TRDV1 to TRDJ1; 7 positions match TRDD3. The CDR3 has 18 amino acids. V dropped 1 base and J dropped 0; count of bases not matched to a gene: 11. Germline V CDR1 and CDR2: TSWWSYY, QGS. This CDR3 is CALGERVGISYYTDKLIF. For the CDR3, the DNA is TGTGCTCTTGGGGAACGAGTGGGGATATCCTATTACACCGATAAACTCATCTTT.

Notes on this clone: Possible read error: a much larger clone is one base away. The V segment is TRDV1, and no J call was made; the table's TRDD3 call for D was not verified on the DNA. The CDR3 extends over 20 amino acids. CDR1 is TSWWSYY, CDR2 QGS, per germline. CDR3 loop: CALGESDSVGGYPYTDNLIF. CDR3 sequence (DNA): TGTGCTCTTGGGGAATCCGACTCAGTGGGGGGATATCCGTACACCGATAATCTCATCTTT.

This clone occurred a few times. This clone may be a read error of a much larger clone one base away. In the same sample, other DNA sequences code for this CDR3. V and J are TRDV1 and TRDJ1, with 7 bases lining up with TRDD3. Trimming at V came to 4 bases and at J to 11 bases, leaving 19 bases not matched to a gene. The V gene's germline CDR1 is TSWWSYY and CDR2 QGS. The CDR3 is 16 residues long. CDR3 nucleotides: TGTGCTCTTGGGGGGCACCCTCATTCCGGGGGATCTGGGCTCATCTTT. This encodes CALGGHPHSGGSGLIF.

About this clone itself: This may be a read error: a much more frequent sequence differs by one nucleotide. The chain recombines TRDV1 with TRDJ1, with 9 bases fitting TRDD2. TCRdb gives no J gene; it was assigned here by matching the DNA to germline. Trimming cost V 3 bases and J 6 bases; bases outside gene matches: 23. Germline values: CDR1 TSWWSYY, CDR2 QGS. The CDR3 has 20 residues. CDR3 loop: CALGDGLPTDITGRIHKLIF. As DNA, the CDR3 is TGTGCTCTTGGGGACGGCCTTCCTACGGATATCACTGGGAGGATCCATAAACTCATCTTT.

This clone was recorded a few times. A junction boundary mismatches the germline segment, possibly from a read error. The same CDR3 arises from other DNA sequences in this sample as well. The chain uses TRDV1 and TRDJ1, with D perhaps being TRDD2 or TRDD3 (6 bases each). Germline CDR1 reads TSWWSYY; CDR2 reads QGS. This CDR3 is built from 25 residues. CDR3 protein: CALGERNPASLDPTLGGTYTDKLIF. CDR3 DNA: TGTGCTCTTGGGGAACGCAACCCAGCCTCGCTCGATCCTACGTTAGGGGGGACGTACACAGATAAACTCATCTTT.

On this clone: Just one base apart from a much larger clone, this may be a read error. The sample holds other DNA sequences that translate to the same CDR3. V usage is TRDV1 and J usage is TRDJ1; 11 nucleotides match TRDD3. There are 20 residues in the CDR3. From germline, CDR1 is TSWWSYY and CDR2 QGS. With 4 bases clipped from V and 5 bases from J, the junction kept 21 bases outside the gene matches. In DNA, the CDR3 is TGTGCTCTTGGGGCAGCTACCCGTCGGAGTGGGGGATACGCCACTGATAAACTCATCTTT. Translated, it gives CALGAATRRSGGYATDKLIF.

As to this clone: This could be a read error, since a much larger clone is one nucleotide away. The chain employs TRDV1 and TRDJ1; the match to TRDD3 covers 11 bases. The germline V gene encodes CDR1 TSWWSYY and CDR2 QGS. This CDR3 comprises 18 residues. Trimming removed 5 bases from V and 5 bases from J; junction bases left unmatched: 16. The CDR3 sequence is CALGPRVLGDRPNDKLIF. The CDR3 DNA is TGTGCTCTTGGGCCCCGGGTACTGGGGGATAGACCGAATGATAAACTCATCTTT.

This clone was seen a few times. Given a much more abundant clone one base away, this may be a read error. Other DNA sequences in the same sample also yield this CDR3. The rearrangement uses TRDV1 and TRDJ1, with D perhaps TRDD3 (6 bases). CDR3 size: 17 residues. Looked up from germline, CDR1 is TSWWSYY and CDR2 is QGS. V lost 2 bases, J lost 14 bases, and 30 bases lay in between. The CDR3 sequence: CALGEDLVLGFRMRLIF. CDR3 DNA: TGTGCTCTTGGGGAAGATCTAGTACTGGGATTCCGAATGCGACTTATCTTT.

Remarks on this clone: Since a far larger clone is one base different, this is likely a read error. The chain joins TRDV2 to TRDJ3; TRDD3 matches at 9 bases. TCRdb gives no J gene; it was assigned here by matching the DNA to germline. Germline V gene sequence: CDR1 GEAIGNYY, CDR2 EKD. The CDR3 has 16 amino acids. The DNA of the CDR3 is TGTGCCCGTGACTGGGGGAGCTCCTGGGACACCCGACAGATGTTTTTC. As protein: CARDWGSSWDTRQMFF.

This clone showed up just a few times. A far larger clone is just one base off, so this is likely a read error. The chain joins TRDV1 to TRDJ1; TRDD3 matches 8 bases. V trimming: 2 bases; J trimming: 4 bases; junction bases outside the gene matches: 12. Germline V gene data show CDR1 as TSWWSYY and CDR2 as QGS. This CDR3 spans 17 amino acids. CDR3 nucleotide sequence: TGTGCTCTTGGGGAAGTGGGACCTAGGGGATACAACGATAAACTCATCTTT. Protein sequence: CALGEVGPRGYNDKLIF.

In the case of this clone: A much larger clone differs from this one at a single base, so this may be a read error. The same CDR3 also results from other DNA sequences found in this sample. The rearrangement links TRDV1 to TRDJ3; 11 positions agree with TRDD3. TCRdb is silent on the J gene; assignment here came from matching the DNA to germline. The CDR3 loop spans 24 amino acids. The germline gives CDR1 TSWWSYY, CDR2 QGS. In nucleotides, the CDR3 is TGTGCTCTTGGGGAACTATTAGTTGCCCCTGTACTGGGGGATAGATACAGGGACACACGACAGATGTTTTTC. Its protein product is CALGELLVAPVLGDRYRDTRQMFF.

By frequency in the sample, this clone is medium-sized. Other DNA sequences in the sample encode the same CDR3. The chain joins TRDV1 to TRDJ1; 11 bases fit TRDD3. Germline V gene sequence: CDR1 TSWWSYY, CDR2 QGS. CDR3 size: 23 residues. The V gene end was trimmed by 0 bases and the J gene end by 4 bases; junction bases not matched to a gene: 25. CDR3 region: CALGELESIEYWGIAGGIDKLIF. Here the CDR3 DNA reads TGTGCTCTTGGGGAACTGGAGTCCATCGAATACTGGGGGATAGCTGGCGGGATCGATAAACTCATCTTT.

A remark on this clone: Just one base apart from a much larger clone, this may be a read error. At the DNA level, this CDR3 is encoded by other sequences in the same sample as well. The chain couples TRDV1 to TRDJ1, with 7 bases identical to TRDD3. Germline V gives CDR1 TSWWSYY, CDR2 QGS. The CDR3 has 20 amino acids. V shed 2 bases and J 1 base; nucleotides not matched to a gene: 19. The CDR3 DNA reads TGTGCTCTTGGGGAATCGCACGCGGGGGGGATCCGGGGCGGCACCGATAAACTCATCTTT. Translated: CALGESHAGGIRGGTDKLIF.

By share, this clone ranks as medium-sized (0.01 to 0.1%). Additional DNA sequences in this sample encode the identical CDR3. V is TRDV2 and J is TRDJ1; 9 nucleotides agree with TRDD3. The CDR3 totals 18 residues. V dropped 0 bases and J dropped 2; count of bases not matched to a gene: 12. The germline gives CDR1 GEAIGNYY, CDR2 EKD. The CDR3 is CACDTGMGDINGTDKLIF. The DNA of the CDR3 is TGTGCCTGTGACACCGGGATGGGGGATATAAATGGGACCGATAAACTCATCTTT.

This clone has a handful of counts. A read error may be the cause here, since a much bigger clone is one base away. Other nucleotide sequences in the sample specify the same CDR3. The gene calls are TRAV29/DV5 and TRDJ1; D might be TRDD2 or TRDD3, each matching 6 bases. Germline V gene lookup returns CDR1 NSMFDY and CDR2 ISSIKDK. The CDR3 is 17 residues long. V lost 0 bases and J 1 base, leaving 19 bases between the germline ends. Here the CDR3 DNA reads TGTGCAGCAAGCGCCTTCCATTCGGATACCGGCACCGATAAACTCATCTTT. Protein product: CAASAFHSDTGTDKLIF.

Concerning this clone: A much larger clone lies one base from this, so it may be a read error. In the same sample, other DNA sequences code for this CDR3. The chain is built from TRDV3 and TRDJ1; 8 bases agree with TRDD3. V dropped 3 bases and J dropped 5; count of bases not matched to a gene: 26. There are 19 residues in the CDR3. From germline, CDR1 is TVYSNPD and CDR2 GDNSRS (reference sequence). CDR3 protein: CALSPSPCTGDTSTDKLIF. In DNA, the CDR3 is TGTGCCTTATCCCCTTCCCCCTGTACTGGGGATACATCCACAGATAAACTCATCTTT.

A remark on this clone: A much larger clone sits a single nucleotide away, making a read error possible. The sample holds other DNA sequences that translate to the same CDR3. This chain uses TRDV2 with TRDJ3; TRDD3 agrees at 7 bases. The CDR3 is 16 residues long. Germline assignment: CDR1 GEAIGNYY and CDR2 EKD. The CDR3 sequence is CACDWGSSWDTRQMFF. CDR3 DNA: TGTGCCTGTGACTGGGGGAGCTCCTGGGACACTCGACAGATGTTTTTC.

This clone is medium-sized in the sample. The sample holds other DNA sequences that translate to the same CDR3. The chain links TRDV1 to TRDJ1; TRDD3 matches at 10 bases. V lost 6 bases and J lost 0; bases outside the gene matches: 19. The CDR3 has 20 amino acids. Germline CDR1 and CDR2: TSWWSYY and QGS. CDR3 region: CALGAPLSYWGIGYTDKLIF. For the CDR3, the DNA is TGTGCTCTTGGCGCCCCCTTATCGTACTGGGGGATCGGGTACACCGATAAACTCATCTTT.

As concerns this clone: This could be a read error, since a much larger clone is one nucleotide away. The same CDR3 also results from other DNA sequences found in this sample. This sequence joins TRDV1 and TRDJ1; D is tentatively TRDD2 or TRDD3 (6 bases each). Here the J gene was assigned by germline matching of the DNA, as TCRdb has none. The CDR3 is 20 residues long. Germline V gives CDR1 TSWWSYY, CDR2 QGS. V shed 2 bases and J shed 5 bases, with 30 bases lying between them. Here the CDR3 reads CALGEIWPSHPWGAPDKLIF. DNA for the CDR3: TGTGCTCTTGGGGAAATCTGGCCTTCCCACCCGTGGGGGGCTCCTGATAAACTCATCTTT.

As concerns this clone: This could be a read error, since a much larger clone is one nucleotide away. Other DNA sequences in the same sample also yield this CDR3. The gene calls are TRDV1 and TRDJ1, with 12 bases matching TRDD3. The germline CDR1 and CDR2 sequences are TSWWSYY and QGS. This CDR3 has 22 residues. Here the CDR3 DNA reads TGTGCTCTTGGGAAAAGAGGCCCTAGGGTACTGGGGGATACCGCCCACACTGATAAACTCATCTTT. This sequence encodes CALGKRGPRVLGDTAHTDKLIF.

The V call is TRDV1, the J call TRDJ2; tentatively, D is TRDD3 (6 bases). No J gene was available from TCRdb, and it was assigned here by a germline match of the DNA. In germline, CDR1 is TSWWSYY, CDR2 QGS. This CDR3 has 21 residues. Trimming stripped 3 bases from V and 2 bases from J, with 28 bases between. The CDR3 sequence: CALGDRRVGAYLGGLTAQLFF. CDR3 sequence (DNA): TGTGCTCTTGGGGATAGACGAGTGGGCGCCTACCTTGGGGGGTTGACAGCACAACTCTTCTTT.

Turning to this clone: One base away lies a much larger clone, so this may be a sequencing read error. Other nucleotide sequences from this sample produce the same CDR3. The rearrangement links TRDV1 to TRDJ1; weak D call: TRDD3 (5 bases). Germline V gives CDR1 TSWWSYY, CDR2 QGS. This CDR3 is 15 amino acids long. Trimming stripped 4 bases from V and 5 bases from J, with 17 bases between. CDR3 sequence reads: CALGAPGLGPDKLIF. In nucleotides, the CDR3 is TGTGCTCTTGGGGCGCCGGGTCTGGGCCCTGATAAACTCATCTTT.

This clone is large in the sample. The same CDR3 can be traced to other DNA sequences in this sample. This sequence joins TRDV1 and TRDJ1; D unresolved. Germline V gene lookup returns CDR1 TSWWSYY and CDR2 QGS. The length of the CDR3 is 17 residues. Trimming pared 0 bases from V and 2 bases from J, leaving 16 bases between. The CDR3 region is CALGELPRPVLTDKLIF. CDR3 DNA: TGTGCTCTTGGGGAACTACCTAGACCTGTACTAACCGATAAACTCATCTTT.

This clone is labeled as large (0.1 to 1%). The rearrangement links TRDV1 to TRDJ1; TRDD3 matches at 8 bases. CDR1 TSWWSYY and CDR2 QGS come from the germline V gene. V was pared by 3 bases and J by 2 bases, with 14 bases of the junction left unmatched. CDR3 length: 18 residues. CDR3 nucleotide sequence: TGTGCTCTTGGGGATGAGGCCTTCGGGGGGGATAGGACCGATAAACTCATCTTT. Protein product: CALGDEAFGGDRTDKLIF.